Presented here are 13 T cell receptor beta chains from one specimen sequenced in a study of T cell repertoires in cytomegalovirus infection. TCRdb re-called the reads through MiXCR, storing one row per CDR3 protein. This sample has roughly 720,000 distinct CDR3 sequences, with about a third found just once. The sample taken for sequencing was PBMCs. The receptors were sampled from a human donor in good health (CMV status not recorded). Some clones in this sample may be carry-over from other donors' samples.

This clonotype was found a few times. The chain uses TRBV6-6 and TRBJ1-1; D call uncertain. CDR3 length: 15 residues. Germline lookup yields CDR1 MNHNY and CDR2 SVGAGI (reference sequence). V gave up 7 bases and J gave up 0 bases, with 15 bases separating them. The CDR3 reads CASTAIGRLNTEAFF. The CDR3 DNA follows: TGTGCCAGCACCGCCATAGGGCGATTGAACACTGAAGCTTTCTTT.

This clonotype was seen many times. The CDR3 nucleotides are TGTGCCAGCAGCTCCTCCCGGGGTAACACCGGGGAGCTGTTTTTT. Its translation is CASSSSRGNTGELFF. The V and J genes are TRBV28 and TRBJ2-2; TRBD2 is a possible D gene (5 bases). The CDR3 has 15 amino acids. Germline-derived CDR1 and CDR2 are MDHEN and SYDVKM. V was pared by 6 bases and J by 2 bases, with 13 bases between.

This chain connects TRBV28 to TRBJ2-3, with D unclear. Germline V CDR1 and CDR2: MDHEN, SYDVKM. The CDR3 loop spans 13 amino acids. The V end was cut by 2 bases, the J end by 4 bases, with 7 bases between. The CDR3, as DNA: TGTGCCAGCAGTTTAGAGGTCCCAGATACGCAGTATTTT. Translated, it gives CASSLEVPDTQYF.

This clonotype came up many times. Here the CDR3 reads CASSLGAGMNTEAFF. The CDR3 region has the DNA TGTGCCAGCAGCTTAGGGGCCGGAATGAACACTGAAGCTTTCTTT. The chain links TRBV7-2 to TRBJ1-1, with D uncertain. The germline gives CDR1 SGHTA, CDR2 FQGNSA. The CDR3 length is 15 residues. Trimming left V 1 base short and J 0 bases short, with 9 bases between.

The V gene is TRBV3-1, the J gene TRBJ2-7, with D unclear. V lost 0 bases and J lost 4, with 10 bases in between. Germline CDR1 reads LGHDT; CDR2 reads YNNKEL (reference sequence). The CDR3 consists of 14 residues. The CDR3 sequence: CASSQDLVVYEQYF. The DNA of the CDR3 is TGTGCCAGCAGCCAAGATCTGGTTGTTTACGAGCAGTACTTC.

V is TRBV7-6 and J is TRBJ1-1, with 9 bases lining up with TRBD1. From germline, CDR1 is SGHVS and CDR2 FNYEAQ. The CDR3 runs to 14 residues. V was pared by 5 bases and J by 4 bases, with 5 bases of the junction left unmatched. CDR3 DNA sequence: TGTGCCAGCAGCGAGGACAGGGGAGGCACTGAAGCTTTCTTT. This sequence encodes CASSEDRGGTEAFF.

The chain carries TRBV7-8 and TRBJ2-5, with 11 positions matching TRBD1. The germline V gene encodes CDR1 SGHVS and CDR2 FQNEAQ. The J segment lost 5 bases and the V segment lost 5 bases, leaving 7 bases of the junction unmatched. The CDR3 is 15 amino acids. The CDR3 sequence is CASSTRTGGLETQYF. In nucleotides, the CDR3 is TGTGCCAGCAGCACCCGGACAGGGGGCCTGGAGACCCAGTACTTC.

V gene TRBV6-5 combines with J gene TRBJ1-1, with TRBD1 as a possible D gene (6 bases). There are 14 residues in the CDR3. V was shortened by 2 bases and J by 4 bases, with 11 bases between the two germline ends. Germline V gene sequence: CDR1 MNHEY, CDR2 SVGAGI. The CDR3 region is CASSYKGESTEAFF. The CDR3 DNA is TGTGCCAGCAGTTACAAGGGGGAGAGCACTGAAGCTTTCTTT.

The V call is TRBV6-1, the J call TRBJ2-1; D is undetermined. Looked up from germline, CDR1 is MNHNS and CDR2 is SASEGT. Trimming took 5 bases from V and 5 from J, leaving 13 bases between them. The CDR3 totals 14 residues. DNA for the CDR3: TGTGCCAGCAGTAGGCTGGAAAGTGACAATGAGCAGTTCTTC. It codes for CASSRLESDNEQFF.

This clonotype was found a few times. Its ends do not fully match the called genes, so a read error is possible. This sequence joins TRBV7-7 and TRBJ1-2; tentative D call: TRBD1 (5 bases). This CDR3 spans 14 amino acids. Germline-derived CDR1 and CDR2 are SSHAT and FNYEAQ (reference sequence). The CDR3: CASSRTRGSHGYTF. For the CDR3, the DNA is TGTGCTAGCAGCCGAACCCGGGGGTCCCATGGCTACACCTTC.

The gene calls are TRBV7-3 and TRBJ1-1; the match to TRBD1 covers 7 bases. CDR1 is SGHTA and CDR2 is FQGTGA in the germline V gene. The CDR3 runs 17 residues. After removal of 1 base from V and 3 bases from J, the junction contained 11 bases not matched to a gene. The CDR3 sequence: CASSLIRGRSHDTEAFF. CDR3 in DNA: TGTGCCAGCAGCTTAATAAGGGGGCGATCACACGACACTGAAGCTTTCTTT.

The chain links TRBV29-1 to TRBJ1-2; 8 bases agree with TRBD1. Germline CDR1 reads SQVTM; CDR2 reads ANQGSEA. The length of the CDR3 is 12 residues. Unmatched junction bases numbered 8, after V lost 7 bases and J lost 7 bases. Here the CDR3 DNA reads TGCAGCGGTCACGACAGGGGTGGTGGCTACACCTTC. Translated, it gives CSGHDRGGGYTF.

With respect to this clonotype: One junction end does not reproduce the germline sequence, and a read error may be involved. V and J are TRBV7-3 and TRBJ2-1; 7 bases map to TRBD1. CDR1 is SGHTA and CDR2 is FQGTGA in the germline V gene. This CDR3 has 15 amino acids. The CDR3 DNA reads TGTGCCAGCAGCTTAATAAGGGGGCCCTACAATGAGCAGTTATTC. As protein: CASSLIRGPYNEQLF. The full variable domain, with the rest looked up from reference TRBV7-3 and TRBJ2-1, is GAGVSQTPSNKVTEKGKYVELRCDPISGHTALYWYRQSLGQGPEFLIYFQGTGAADDSGLPNDRFFAVRPEGSVSTLKIQRTERGDSAVYLCASSLIRGPYNEQLFGPGTRLTVL.